This TCR beta chain was profiled in a study of blood T cell repertoires in COVID-19. Whole-study context: From T cells, B-cell-depleted T cells, or PBMCs came the material, which was cDNA or gDNA.

From germline, CDR1 is SQVTM and CDR2 ANQGSEA. Trimming removed 4 bases from V and 6 bases from J; junction bases left unmatched: 6. This CDR3 contains 14 residues. Original data processing: The authors estimated nucleated cell counts from reference gene primer amplification. The table came from immunoSEQ multiplex PCR; TCRdb's copy has only in-frame clones and leaves some out. The DNA was the basis for D and trimming; V, J and clone size are from that table. The sample lists around 170,000 clones; 80% were seen once. Sample: peripheral blood. The TCR originated in a man aged 70 or older with active or convalescent COVID-19. The chain is built from TRBV29-1 and TRBJ1-4, with 9 bases fitting TRBD1. The CDR3 sequence is CSVARDRAYEKLFF. The CDR3 coding sequence is TGCAGCGTTGCCCGGGACAGGGCGTATGAAAAACTGTTTTTT.